The 5 T cell receptor beta chains below all came from one sample that was sequenced in a study of blood T cell repertoires in COVID-19. Libraries were prepared by immunoSEQ multiplex PCR; TCRdb keeps only in-frame clonotypes and omits some of them. Here the sample spans roughly 120,000 clones, about 90% being singletons. What was sequenced was peripheral blood. These receptors originate from a human donor in a cohort sampled during active COVID-19.

V and J are TRBV5-4 and TRBJ2-7; 8 nucleotides agree with TRBD2. This CDR3 is built from 15 residues. Losses at the gene ends were 0 bases for V and 0 bases for J; bases not matched to a gene: 2. Germline loops: CDR1 SGHNT, CDR2 YYREEE (reference sequence). Written as DNA, the CDR3 is TGTGCCAGCAGCTTGGTAGCGGGGCCCTCCTACGAGCAGTACTTC. Its translation is CASSLVAGPSYEQYF.

The rearrangement uses TRBV10-2 and TRBJ2-2, with D unclear. Looked up from germline, CDR1 is WSHSY and CDR2 is SAAADI. The V and J ends lost 4 bases and 4 bases respectively, with 7 bases between them. The CDR3 covers 13 residues. CDR3 coding DNA: TGCGCCAGCAGTGTATTCCCCACCGGGGAGCTGTTTTTT. It translates to CASSVFPTGELFF.

This chain connects TRBV25-1 to TRBJ1-2, with D possibly TRBD1 on 6 matching bases. V was trimmed by 3 bases and J by 4 bases, leaving 9 bases between them. This CDR3 spans 13 amino acids. Looked up from germline, CDR1 is MGHDK and CDR2 is SYGVNS. The CDR3 protein is CASSDSTGYGYTF. The CDR3, as DNA: TGTGCCAGCAGTGATTCGACAGGCTATGGCTACACCTTC.

V and J are TRBV12-5 and TRBJ1-1; TRBD1 agrees at 7 bases. Germline loops: CDR1 LGHNT, CDR2 FRNRAP. Trimming took 2 bases from V and 1 from J; bases not matched to a gene: 4. The CDR3 has 15 amino acids. The chain's CDR3 is CASGLMQGGNTEAFF. The CDR3 nucleotides are TGTGCTAGTGGTTTGATGCAGGGGGGGAACACTGAAGCTTTCTTT. Supplemented by reference TRBV12-5 and TRBJ1-1, the full variable domain reads DARVTQTPRHKVTEMGQEVTMRCQPILGHNTVFWYRQTMMQGLELLAYFRNRAPLDDSGMPKDRFSAEMPDATLATLKIQPSEPRDSAVYFCASGLMQGGNTEAFFGQGTRLTVV.

This clone appeared once. V usage is TRBV29-1 and J usage is TRBJ1-5; D is uncertain. Germline V gives CDR1 SQVTM, CDR2 ANQGSEA. The CDR3 extends over 13 amino acids. V was cut by 6 bases and J by 7 bases, with 16 bases left in between. The CDR3 DNA is TGCAGCGTCCAGCCTGGAGGAGGGCAGCCCCAGCATTTT. The encoded protein is CSVQPGGGQPQHF.